The 21 T cell receptor beta chains listed next were all sequenced from one sample in a study of spatial heterogeneity in lung cancer. The time point was: blood at routine non-recurrence follow-up after resection. Each CDR3 protein gets one entry after TCRdb re-called the 5' RACE reads with MiXCR. The data hold nearly 95,000 distinct CDR3 sequences, with 19% observed a single time. The source material was PBMCs, sampled at follow-up. All receptors derive from a male donor with early-stage non-small cell lung cancer.

The V gene is TRBV11-2, the J gene TRBJ2-4, with unresolved D. The germline gives CDR1 SGHAT, CDR2 FQNNGV. The CDR3 spans 14 residues. Trimming left V 5 bases short and J 1 base short, with 9 bases between. The CDR3 nucleotides are TGTGCCAGCAGCCTTCGTGAGGCCAAAAACATTCAGTACTTC. It is translated as CASSLREAKNIQYF.

The chain has TRBV18 and TRBJ2-3, with D unclear. Germline values: CDR1 KGHSH, CDR2 LQKENI. The ends were cut back, 6 bases at V and 6 bases at J, with 7 bases in the middle. This CDR3 is built from 11 residues. CDR3 coding DNA: TGTGCCAGCTCCGTGGTGGATACGCAGTATTTT. This codes for CASSVVDTQYF.

Many counts were recorded for this clonotype. CDR3 region: CAAGASGEQYF. The CDR3 nucleotides are TGTGCCGCGGGGGCCTCGGGCGAGCAGTACTTC. This chain connects TRBV10-3 to TRBJ2-7; tentatively, D is TRBD2 (7 bases). The V gene lost 11 bases and the J gene lost 6 bases, with 14 bases spanning the gap. This CDR3 is 11 amino acids long. Germline V lookup: CDR1 ENHRY, CDR2 SYGVKD.

This clonotype was picked up many times. This sequence joins TRBV7-6 and TRBJ2-1, with a possible D match to TRBD2 (6 bases). CDR1 and CDR2 (germline): SGHVS, FNYEAQ. V was clipped by 4 bases and J by 9 bases, with 16 bases between them. The CDR3 loop spans 14 amino acids. This chain's CDR3 is CASSSGTFSFEQFF. As DNA, the CDR3 is TGTGCCAGCAGCTCCGGGACTTTTTCTTTTGAGCAGTTCTTC. Complete variable domain (other parts from reference TRBV7-6 and TRBJ2-1): GAGVSQSPRYKVTKRGQDVALRCDPISGHVSLYWYRQALGQGPEFLTYFNYEAQQDKSGLPNDRFSAERPEGSISTLTIQRTEQRDSAMYRCASSSGTFSFEQFFGPGTRLTVL.

The J gene is TRBJ2-7, the V gene TRBV20-1; TRBD2 is a possible D gene (5 bases). Germline assignment: CDR1 DFQATT and CDR2 SNEGSKA (reference sequence). V gave up 5 bases and J gave up 1 base, with 15 bases separating them. This CDR3 spans 14 amino acids. CDR3 DNA sequence: TGCAGTGCTCTCACCCAGACGGGATCCTACGAGCAGTACTTC. Its translation is CSALTQTGSYEQYF.

The sample holds a few counts of this clonotype. The chain couples TRBV29-1 to TRBJ2-1; possible D gene TRBD1, 5 bases. Germline CDR1 and CDR2: SQVTM and ANQGSEA. V was clipped by 5 bases and J by 0 bases, with 14 bases between them. There are 15 residues in the CDR3. The CDR3 DNA reads as TGCAGCGTTACCGGACACAGAAGCTCCTACAATGAGCAGTTCTTC. Translated, it gives CSVTGHRSSYNEQFF.

The sample holds a few counts of this clonotype. The chain carries TRBV6-5 and TRBJ2-5, with a tentative D call TRBD1 (5 bases). Germline V CDR1 and CDR2: MNHEY, SVGAGI. The V gene lost 0 bases and the J gene lost 5 bases, with 13 bases spanning the gap. The length of the CDR3 is 15 residues. This CDR3 reads CASSYSYTGAETQYF. CDR3 DNA: TGTGCCAGCAGTTACTCGTATACAGGCGCGGAGACCCAGTACTTC.

This clonotype occurred a few times. The chain carries TRBV5-1 and TRBJ2-7, with unresolved D. With 3 bases removed from V and 5 bases from J, the gap between germline ends came to 18 bases. CDR3 length: 15 residues. Germline-derived CDR1 and CDR2 are SGHRS and YFSETQ. The CDR3 reads CASSSGRSRFDEQYF. For the CDR3, the DNA is TGCGCCAGCAGCTCCGGACGGTCGAGGTTCGACGAGCAGTACTTC.

The CDR3 sequence is CASRLTSGDGLSSYNEQFF. DNA of the CDR3: TGTGCCAGCAGGCTGACTAGCGGGGACGGCCTGAGCTCCTACAATGAGCAGTTCTTC. V usage is TRBV2 and J usage is TRBJ2-1; 11 bases agree with TRBD2. Germline assignment: CDR1 SNHLY and CDR2 FYNNEI. The V gene end was trimmed by 6 bases and the J gene end by 0 bases; junction bases not matched to a gene: 13. The CDR3 covers 19 residues.

This chain joins TRBV20-1 and TRBJ2-3, with 9 positions matching TRBD2. The CDR3 sequence is 16 residues long. CDR1 and CDR2 from the germline V gene are DFQATT and SNEGSKA (reference sequence). Unmatched junction bases numbered 15, after V lost 6 bases and J lost 5 bases. The CDR3: CSASPRGSGSKDTQYF. The CDR3 bases are TGCAGTGCCTCCCCCCGGGGTAGCGGGAGTAAAGATACGCAGTATTTT.

The table lists this clonotype with a few counts. The chain uses TRBV20-1 and TRBJ1-5; D unclear. Trimming took 1 base from V and 4 from J, leaving 11 bases between them. The germline V gene has CDR1 DFQATT and CDR2 SNEGSKA (reference sequence). The CDR3 runs to 14 residues. CDR3 protein: CSARGPGVNQPQHF. DNA of the CDR3: TGCAGTGCTAGAGGACCCGGGGTAAATCAGCCCCAGCATTTT.

The rearrangement uses TRBV20-1 and TRBJ1-1, with TRBD1 matching 7 bases. The germline V gene encodes CDR1 DFQATT and CDR2 SNEGSKA (reference sequence). J gave up 1 base and V 3 bases, and 8 bases lay outside the gene matches. This CDR3 is built from 15 residues. In DNA, the CDR3 is TGCAGTGCTAGGTCTGCCGGACAGGCGAACACTGAAGCTTTCTTT. It yields the protein CSARSAGQANTEAFF.

The rearrangement joins TRBV5-1 to TRBJ2-7; 11 bases are a match to TRBD2. CDR1 and CDR2 (germline): SGHRS, YFSETQ. V shed 4 bases, J shed 7 bases, and the junction held 7 bases outside the gene matches. CDR3 length: 14 residues. The CDR3 region has the DNA TGCGCCAGCAGCCTGACTAGCGGGATACGTGAGCAGTACTTC. Translated: CASSLTSGIREQYF.

This clonotype showed up many times. The V and J genes are TRBV19 and TRBJ1-5; D is uncertain. In germline, CDR1 is LNHDA, CDR2 SQIVND (reference sequence). V gave up 4 bases and J gave up 9 bases, with 13 bases separating them. The CDR3 runs 13 residues. The DNA for the CDR3 is TGTGCCAGTAGTAGCCAGCCAGATCGGCCCCAGCATTTT. Encoded protein: CASSSQPDRPQHF.

This clonotype was seen repeatedly, ten times or more. The chain joins TRBV18 to TRBJ2-5; the D gene could be TRBD1 or TRBD2 (7 bases each). Germline loops: CDR1 KGHSH, CDR2 LQKENI. Trimming shortened V by 9 bases and J by 1 base, and 18 bases separated the two germline ends. This CDR3 spans 15 amino acids. CDR3: CASYPTGRVQETQYF. Written as DNA, the CDR3 is TGTGCCAGTTATCCGACAGGGAGGGTCCAAGAGACCCAGTACTTC.

This clonotype was observed a handful of times. This rearrangement joins TRBV11-2 to TRBJ2-7; D remains ambiguous. The V and J ends lost 1 base and 5 bases respectively, with 6 bases between them. The CDR3 is 12 residues long. Germline CDR1 is SGHAT and CDR2 is FQNNGV. CDR3 region: CASSLGRNEQYF. As DNA, the CDR3 is TGTGCCAGCAGCTTAGGTAGGAACGAGCAGTACTTC.

The V call is TRBV12-3 or TRBV12-4, the J call TRBJ1-5; no firm D call. The V end lost 6 bases, the J end lost 2 bases, and 11 bases lay between the germline ends. The CDR3 runs to 14 residues. The CDR3 bases are TGTGCCAGCAGGGACGGCATGGGCAATCAGCCCCAGCATTTT. It specifies CASRDGMGNQPQHF.

This clonotype appeared many times. The chain carries TRBV20-1 and TRBJ2-7; D perhaps matches TRBD2 (6 bases). The CDR3 contains 13 residues. Trimming took 3 bases from V and 6 from J, leaving 15 bases between them. In germline, CDR1 is DFQATT, CDR2 SNEGSKA (reference sequence). CDR3 region: CSASMAGPPEQYF. CDR3 in DNA: TGCAGTGCTAGCATGGCGGGACCTCCCGAGCAGTACTTC.

The chain is built from TRBV6-5 and TRBJ1-5, with 7 bases aligning to TRBD1. The CDR3 has 12 amino acids. Looked up from germline, CDR1 is MNHEY and CDR2 is SVGAGI. V dropped 6 bases and J dropped 5; count of bases not matched to a gene: 1. CDR3 in DNA: TGTGCCAGCAGCACAGGGGATCAGCCCCAGCATTTT. This sequence encodes CASSTGDQPQHF.

In this sample, this clonotype turned up a few times. This chain uses TRBV20-1 with TRBJ2-5; D possibly corresponds to TRBD2 (5 bases). Trimming took 6 bases from V and 2 from J, leaving 13 bases between them. The CDR3 runs to 13 residues. The V gene's germline CDR1 is DFQATT and CDR2 SNEGSKA (reference sequence). DNA for the CDR3: TGCAGTGCCCCGACTATCTATCAAGAGACCCAGTACTTC. Protein product: CSAPTIYQETQYF.

This clonotype has only a few counts. The rearrangement joins TRBV5-1 to TRBJ2-3; D might be TRBD1 (5 bases). This CDR3 has 14 residues. V dropped 2 bases and J dropped 0 bases, with 7 bases sitting between them. Per the germline V gene, CDR1 is SGHRS and CDR2 is YFSETQ. The CDR3 coding sequence is TGCGCCAGCAGCTTACCAGGGAGCACAGATACGCAGTATTTT. As protein: CASSLPGSTDTQYF.